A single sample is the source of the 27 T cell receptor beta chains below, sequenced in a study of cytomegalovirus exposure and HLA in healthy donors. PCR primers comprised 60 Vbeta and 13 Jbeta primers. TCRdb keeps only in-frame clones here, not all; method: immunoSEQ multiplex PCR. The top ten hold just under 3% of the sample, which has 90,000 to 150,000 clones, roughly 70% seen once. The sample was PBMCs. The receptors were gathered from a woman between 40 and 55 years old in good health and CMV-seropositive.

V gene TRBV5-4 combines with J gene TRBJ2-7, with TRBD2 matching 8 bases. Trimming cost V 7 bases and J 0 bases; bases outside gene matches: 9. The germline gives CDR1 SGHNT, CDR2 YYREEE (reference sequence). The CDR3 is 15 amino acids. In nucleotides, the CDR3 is TGTGCCAGCCACTCCTCGGGGGGGAACTCCTACGAGCAGTACTTC. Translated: CASHSSGGNSYEQYF.

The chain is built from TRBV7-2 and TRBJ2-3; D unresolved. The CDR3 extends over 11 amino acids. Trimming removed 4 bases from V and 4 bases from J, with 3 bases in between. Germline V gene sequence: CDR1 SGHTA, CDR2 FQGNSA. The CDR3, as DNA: TGTGCCAGCAGCTCAGCAGATACGCAGTATTTT. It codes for CASSSADTQYF.

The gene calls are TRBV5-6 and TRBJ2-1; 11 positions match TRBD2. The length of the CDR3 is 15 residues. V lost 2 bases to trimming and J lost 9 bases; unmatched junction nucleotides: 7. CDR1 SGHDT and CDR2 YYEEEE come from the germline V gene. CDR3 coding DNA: TGTGCCAGCAGCTTCCTACTAGCGGGAGAACGTGAGCAGTTCTTC. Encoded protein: CASSFLLAGEREQFF.

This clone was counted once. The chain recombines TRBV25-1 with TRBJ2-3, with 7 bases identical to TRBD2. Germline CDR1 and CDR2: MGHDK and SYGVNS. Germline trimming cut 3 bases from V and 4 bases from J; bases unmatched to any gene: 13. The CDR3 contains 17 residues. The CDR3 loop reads CASSDLSAGEYADTQYF. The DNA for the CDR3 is TGTGCCAGCAGTGATCTCTCGGCGGGAGAGTATGCAGATACGCAGTATTTT.

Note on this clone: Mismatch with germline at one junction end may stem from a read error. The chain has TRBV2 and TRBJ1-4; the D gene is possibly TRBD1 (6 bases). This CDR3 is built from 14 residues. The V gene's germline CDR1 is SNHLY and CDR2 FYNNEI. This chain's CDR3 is CASRRAKEQGMDLF. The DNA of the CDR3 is TGTGCCAGCAGGAGGGCCAAGGAACAGGGTATGGATTTGTTT.

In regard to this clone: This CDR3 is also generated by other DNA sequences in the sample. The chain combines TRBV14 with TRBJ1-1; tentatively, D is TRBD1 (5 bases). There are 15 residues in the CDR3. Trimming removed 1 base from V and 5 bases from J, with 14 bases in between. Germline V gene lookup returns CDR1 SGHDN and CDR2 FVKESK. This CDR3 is CASSQAGGGGTEAFF. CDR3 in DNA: TGTGCCAGCAGCCAAGCAGGTGGGGGAGGAACTGAAGCTTTCTTT.

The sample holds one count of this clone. The CDR3 DNA reads TGTGCCAGCAGCCGCATTACGACAGGGAACTATGGCTACACCTTC. As protein: CASSRITTGNYGYTF. The chain couples TRBV6-1 to TRBJ1-2; 7 bases line up with TRBD1. The CDR3 totals 15 residues. The trim removed 6 bases at V and 2 bases at J, leaving 9 bases unmatched. Germline CDR1 MNHNS, CDR2 SASEGT.

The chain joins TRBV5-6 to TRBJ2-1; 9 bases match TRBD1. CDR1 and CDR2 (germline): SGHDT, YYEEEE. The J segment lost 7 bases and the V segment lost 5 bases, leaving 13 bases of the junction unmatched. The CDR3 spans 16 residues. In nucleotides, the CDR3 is TGTGCCAGCAGTCGGACCGGGACAGGGAGGTCGAATGAGCAGTTCTTC. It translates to CASSRTGTGRSNEQFF. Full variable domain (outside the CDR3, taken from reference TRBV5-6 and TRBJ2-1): DAGVTQSPTHLIKTRGQQVTLRCSPKSGHDTVSWYQQALGQGPQFIFQYYEEEERQRGNFPDRFSGHQFPNYSSELNVNALLLGDSALYLCASSRTGTGRSNEQFFGPGTRLTVL.

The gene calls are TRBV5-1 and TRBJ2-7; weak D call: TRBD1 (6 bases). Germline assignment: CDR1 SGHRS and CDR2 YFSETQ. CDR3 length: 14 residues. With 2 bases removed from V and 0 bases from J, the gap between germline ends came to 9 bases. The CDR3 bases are TGCGCCAGCAGCTTTACAGGGAGCTCCTACGAGCAGTACTTC. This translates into CASSFTGSSYEQYF. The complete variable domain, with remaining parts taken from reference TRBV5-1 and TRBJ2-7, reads KAGVTQTPRYLIKTRGQQVTLSCSPISGHRSVSWYQQTPGQGLQFLFEYFSETQRNKGNFPGRFSGRQFSNSRSEMNVSTLELGDSALYLCASSFTGSSYEQYFGPGTRLTVT.

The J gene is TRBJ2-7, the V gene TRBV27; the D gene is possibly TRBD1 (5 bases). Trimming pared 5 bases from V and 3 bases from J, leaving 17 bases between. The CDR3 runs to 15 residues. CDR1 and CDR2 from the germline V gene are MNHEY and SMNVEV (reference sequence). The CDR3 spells CASSATQRGSYEQYF. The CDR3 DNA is TGTGCCAGCAGTGCCACCCAAAGGGGAAGCTACGAGCAGTACTTC.

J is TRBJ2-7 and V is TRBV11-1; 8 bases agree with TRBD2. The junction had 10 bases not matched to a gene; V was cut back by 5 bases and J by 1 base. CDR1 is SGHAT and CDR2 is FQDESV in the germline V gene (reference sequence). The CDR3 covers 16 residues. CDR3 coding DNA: TGTGCCAGCAGCCCTTTGCCCGAGCGGGAGTCCTACGAGCAGTACTTC. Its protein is CASSPLPERESYEQYF.

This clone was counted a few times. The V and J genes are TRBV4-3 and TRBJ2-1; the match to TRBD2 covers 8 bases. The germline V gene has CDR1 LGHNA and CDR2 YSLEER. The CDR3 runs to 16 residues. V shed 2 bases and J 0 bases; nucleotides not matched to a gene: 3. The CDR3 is CASSQLSGSSYNEQFF. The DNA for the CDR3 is TGCGCCAGCAGCCAACTCAGCGGGAGCTCCTACAATGAGCAGTTCTTC.

CDR3 in amino acids: CSASPGSEKLFF. CDR3 DNA sequence: TGCAGCGCGAGCCCGGGGTCGGAAAAACTGTTTTTT. The gene calls are TRBV29-1 and TRBJ1-4; D is ambiguous. Trimming shortened V by 7 bases and J by 8 bases, and 14 bases separated the two germline ends. The V gene's germline CDR1 is SQVTM and CDR2 ANQGSEA. There are 12 residues in the CDR3.

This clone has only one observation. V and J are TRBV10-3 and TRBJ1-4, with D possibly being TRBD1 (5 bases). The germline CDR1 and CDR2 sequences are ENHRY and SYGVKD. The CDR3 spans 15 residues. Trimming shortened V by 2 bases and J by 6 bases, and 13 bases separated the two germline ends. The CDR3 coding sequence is TGTGCCATCAGTGAGAGTAGGGGTCGTGATGAAAAACTGTTTTTT. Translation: CAISESRGRDEKLFF.

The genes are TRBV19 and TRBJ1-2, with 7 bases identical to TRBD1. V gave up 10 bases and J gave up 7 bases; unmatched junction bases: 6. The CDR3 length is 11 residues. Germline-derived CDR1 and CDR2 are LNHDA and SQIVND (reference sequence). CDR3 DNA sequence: TGTGCCACGGAACAGGGGACTGGCTACACCTTC. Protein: CATEQGTGYTF.

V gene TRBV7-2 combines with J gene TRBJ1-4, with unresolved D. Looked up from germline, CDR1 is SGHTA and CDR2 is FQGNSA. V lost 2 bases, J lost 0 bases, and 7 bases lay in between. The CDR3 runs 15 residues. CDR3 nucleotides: TGTGCCAGCAGCTTATACACCGCAACTAATGAAAAACTGTTTTTT. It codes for CASSLYTATNEKLFF.

The CDR3 here is CASSPPGRGGDTQYF. The CDR3 DNA is TGTGCCAGCTCACCACCGGGCAGGGGCGGGGATACGCAGTATTTT. The chain employs TRBV18 and TRBJ2-3; maybe TRBD1 (6 bases). Trimming left V 0 bases short and J 6 bases short, with 13 bases between. Germline V gene sequence: CDR1 KGHSH, CDR2 LQKENI. The CDR3 has 15 residues.

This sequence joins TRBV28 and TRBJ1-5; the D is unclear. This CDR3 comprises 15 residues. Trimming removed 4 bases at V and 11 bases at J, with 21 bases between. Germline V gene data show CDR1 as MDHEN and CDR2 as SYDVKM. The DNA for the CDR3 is TGTGCCAGCAGTTCTCAGGCGGGCCCAATCTCGTCCCAGCATTTT. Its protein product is CASSSQAGPISSQHF.

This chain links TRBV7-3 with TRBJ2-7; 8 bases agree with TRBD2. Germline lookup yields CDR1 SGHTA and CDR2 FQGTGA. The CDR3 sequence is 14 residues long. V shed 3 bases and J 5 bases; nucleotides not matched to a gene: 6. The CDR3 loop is CASSFGGALDEQYF. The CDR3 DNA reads TGTGCCAGCAGCTTCGGGGGGGCCCTGGACGAGCAGTACTTC.

The CDR3, as DNA: TGCGCCAGCAGCTTGGCCGGGAACCGGGAGACCCAGTACTTC. Residues: CASSLAGNRETQYF. V gene TRBV5-1 combines with J gene TRBJ2-5; a weak D match, TRBD2 (5 bases). V lost 0 bases and J 5 bases, leaving 11 bases between the germline ends. Germline CDR1 and CDR2: SGHRS and YFSETQ. The CDR3 runs to 14 residues.

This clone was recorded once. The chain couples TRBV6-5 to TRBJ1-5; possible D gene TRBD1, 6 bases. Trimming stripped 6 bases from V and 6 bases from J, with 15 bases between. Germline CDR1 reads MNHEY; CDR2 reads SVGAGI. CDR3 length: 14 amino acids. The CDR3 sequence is CASSTLQGGQPQHF. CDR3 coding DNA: TGTGCCAGCAGCACCCTACAGGGCGGTCAGCCCCAGCATTTT.

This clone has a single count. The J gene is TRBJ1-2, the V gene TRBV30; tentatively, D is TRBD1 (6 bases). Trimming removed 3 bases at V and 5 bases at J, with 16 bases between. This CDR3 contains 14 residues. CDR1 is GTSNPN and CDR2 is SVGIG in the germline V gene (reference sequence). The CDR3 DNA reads TGTGCCTGGAGGGAAGCCAGGGGAGCTTATGGCTACACCTTC. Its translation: CAWREARGAYGYTF.

The CDR3 DNA is TGTGCCAGCAGTGAATCAGGACTGGGATCGCGCCGTCAGTTCTTC. Translated: CASSESGLGSRRQFF. The chain joins TRBV6-1 to TRBJ2-1; possible D gene TRBD2, 5 bases. Germline V gives CDR1 MNHNS, CDR2 SASEGT. Trimming left V 2 bases short and J 13 bases short, with 21 bases between. The CDR3 loop spans 15 amino acids.

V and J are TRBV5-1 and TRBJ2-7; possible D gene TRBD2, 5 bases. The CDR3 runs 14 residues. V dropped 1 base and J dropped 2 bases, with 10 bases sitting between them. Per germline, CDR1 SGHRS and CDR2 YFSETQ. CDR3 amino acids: CASSLTDLTYEQYF. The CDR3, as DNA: TGCGCCAGCAGCTTGACGGACTTGACCTACGAGCAGTACTTC.

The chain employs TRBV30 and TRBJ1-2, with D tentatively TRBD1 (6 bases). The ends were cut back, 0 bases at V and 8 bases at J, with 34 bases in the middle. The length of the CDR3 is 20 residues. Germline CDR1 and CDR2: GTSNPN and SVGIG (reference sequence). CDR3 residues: CAWSVASPRTLGQSLRGYTF. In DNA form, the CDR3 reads TGTGCCTGGAGTGTCGCTTCCCCCCGGACACTAGGACAGTCTTTGCGCGGCTACACCTTC.

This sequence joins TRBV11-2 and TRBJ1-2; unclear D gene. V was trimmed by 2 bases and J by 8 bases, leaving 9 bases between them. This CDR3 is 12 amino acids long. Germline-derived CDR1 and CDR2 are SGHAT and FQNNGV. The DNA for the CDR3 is TGTGCCAGCAGCTTAAGCCTACGGGGCTACACCTTC. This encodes CASSLSLRGYTF.

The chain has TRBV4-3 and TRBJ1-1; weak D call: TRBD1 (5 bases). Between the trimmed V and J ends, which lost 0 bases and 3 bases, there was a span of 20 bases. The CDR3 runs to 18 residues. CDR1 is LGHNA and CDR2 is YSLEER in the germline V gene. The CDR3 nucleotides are TGCGCCAGCAGCCAAGATTCGGCAGGGCGGGGGAGATACACTGAAGCTTTCTTT. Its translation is CASSQDSAGRGRYTEAFF.